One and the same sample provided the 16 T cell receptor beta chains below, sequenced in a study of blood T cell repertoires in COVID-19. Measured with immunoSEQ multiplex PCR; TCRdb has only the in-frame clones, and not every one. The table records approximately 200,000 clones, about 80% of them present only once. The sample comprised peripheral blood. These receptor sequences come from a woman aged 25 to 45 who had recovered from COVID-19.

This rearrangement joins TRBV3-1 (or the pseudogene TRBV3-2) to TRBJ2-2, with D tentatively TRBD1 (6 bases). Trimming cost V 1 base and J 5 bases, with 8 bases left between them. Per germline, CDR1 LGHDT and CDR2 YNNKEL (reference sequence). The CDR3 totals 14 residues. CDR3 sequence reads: CASSQVGGTGELFF. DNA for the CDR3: TGTGCCAGCAGCCAAGTAGGGGGAACCGGGGAGCTGTTTTTT.

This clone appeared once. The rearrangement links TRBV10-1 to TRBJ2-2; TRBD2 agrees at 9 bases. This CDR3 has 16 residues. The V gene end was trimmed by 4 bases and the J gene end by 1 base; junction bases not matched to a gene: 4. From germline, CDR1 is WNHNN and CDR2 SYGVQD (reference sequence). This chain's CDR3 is CASSGPSGVNTGELFF. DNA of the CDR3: TGCGCCAGCAGTGGGCCTAGCGGGGTGAACACCGGGGAGCTGTTTTTT.

CDR3 in amino acids: CASSLGGAGGHSDTQYF. CDR3 nucleotides: TGTGCCAGCAGCTTAGGAGGCGCGGGAGGGCATTCAGATACGCAGTATTTT. V gene TRBV13 combines with J gene TRBJ2-3; TRBD2 agrees at 9 bases. Trimming at V came to 0 bases and at J to 4 bases, leaving 8 bases not matched to a gene. The CDR3 length is 17 residues. Germline V gene sequence: CDR1 PRHDT, CDR2 FYEKMQ (reference sequence).

The CDR3 nucleotides are TGTGCCAGCACCCCCAGGGGCGAAAGCTACGAGCAGTACTTC. This codes for CASTPRGESYEQYF. This chain uses TRBV6-5 with TRBJ2-7; a possible D gene is TRBD1 (6 bases). CDR3 size: 14 residues. Germline-derived CDR1 and CDR2 are MNHEY and SVGAGI. V lost 7 bases and J 3 bases, leaving 16 bases between the germline ends.

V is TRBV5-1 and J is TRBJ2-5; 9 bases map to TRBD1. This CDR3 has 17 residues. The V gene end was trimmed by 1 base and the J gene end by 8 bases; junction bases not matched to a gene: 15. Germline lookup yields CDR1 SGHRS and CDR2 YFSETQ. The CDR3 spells CASSLLASGTGRETQYF. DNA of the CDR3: TGCGCCAGCAGCTTGTTAGCCTCCGGGACAGGGAGGGAAACCCAGTACTTC.

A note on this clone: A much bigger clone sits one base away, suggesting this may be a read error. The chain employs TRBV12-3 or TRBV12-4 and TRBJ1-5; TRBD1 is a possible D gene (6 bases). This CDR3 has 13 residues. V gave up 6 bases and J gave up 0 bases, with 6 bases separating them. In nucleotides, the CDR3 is TGTGCCAGCAGAGGGGGTAGCAATCAGCCCCAGCATTTT. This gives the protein CASRGGSNQPQHF.

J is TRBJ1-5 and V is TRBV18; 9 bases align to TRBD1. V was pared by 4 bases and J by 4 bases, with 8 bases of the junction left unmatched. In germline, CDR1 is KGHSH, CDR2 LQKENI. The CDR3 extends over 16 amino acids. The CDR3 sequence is CASSLAGTGWNQPQHF. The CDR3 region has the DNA TGTGCCAGCTCACTCGCTGGGACAGGGTGGAATCAGCCCCAGCATTTT.

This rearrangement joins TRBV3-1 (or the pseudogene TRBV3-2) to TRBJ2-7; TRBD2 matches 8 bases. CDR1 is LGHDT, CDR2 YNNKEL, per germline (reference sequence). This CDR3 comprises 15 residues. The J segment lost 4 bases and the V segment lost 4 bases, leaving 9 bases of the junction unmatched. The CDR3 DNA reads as TGTGCCAGCAGCCCTATAGCGGGACCACAATACGAGCAGTACTTC. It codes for CASSPIAGPQYEQYF.

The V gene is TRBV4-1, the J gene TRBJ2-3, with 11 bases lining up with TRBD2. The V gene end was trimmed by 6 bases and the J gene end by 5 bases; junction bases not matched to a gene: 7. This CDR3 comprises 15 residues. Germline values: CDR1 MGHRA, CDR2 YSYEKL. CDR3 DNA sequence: TGCGCCAGCAGGCCAACTAGCGGGAGAGGAGATACGCAGTATTTT. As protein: CASRPTSGRGDTQYF.

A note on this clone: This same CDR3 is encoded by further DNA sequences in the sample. The CDR3 coding sequence is TGTGCCAGCAGGCGGACAGGGGGCGGATATGGCTACACCTTC. It specifies CASRRTGGGYGYTF. This chain uses TRBV28 with TRBJ1-2, with 11 bases lining up with TRBD1. Germline V gives CDR1 MDHEN, CDR2 SYDVKM. The CDR3 is made up of 14 amino acids. Trimming cost V 6 bases and J 5 bases; bases outside gene matches: 5.

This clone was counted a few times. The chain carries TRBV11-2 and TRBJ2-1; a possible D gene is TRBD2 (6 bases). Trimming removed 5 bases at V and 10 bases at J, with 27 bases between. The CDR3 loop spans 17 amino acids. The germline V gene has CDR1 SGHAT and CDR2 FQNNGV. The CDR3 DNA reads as TGTGCCAGCAGCCCCCCAGACGGGGGAGGTCCGACGGGAGAGCAGTTCTTC. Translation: CASSPPDGGGPTGEQFF.

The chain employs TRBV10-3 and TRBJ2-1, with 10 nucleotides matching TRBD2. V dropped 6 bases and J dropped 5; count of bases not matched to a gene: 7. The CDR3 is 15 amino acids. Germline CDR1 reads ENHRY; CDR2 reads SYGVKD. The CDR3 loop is CAIRIAGGSDNEQFF. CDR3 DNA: TGTGCCATCAGGATAGCGGGAGGTTCGGACAATGAGCAGTTCTTC.

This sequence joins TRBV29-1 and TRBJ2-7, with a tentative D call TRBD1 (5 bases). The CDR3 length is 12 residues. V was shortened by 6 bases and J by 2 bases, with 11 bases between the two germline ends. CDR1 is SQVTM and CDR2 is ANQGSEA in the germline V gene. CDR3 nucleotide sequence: TGCAGCGTGATCCCAGGGACCTACGAGCAGTACTTC. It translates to CSVIPGTYEQYF.

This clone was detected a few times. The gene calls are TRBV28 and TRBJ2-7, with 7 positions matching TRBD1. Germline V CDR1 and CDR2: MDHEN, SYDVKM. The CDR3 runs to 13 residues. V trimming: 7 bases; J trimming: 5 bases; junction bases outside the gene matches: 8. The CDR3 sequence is CASTGDRENEQYF. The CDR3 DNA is TGTGCCAGCACCGGGGACAGAGAAAACGAGCAGTACTTC.

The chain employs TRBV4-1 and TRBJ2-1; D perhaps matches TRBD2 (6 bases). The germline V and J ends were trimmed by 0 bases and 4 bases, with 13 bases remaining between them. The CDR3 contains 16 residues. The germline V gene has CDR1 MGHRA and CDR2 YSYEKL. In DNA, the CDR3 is TGCGCCAGCAGCCAAGAATCGGACTATAATTACAATGAGCAGTTCTTC. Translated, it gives CASSQESDYNYNEQFF.

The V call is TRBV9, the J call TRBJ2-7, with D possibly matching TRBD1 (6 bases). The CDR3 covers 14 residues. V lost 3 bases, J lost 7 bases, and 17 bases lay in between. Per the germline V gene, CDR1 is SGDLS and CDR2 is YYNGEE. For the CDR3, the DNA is TGTGCCAGCAGCGCTGGGGGCCTGGCTGGGGAGCAGTACTTC. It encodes CASSAGGLAGEQYF.